The T cell receptor (beta chain) described here comes from a study of blood T cell repertoires in COVID-19. Produced via immunoSEQ multiplex PCR; TCRdb's table is partial and in-frame only. Altogether tens of thousands of clones are present, roughly 90% being singletons, with the ten largest covering roughly an eighth. V shed 9 bases and J shed 7 bases, with 25 bases lying between them. Per germline, CDR1 LNHDA and CDR2 SQIVND (reference sequence). CDR3 length equals 16 residues. The V gene is TRBV19, the J gene TRBJ2-4; a weak D match, TRBD2 (5 bases). The material sequenced was peripheral blood. The TCR sequence derives from a man between 65 and 85 years old with acute or convalescent COVID-19. This chain's CDR3 is CASSLDGKPLGNIQYF. CDR3 coding DNA: TGTGCCAGCAGTCTTGACGGGAAGCCGTTGGGGAACATTCAGTACTTC.